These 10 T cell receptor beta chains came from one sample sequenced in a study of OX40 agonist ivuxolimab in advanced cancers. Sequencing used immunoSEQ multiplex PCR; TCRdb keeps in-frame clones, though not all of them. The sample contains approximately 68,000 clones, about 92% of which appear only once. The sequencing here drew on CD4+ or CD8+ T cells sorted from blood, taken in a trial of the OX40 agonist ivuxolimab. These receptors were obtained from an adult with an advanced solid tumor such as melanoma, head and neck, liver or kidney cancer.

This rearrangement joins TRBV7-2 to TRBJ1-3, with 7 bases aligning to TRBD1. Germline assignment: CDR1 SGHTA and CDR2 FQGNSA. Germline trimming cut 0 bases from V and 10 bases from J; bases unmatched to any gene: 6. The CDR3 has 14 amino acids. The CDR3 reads CASSLAVETGTIYF. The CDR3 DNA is TGTGCCAGCAGCTTAGCGGTCGAGACAGGGACCATATATTTT.

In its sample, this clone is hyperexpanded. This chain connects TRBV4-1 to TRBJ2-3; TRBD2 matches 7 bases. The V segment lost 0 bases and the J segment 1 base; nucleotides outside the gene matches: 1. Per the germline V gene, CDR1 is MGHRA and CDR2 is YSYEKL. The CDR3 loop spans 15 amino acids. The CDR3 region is CASSQESGGTDTQYF. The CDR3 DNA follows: TGCGCCAGCAGCCAAGAAAGCGGGGGCACAGATACGCAGTATTTT.

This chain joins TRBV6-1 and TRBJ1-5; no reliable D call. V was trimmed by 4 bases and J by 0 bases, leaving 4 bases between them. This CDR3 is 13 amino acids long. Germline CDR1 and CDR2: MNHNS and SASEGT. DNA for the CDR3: TGTGCCAGCAGTGGGGATAGCAATCAGCCCCAGCATTTT. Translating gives CASSGDSNQPQHF.

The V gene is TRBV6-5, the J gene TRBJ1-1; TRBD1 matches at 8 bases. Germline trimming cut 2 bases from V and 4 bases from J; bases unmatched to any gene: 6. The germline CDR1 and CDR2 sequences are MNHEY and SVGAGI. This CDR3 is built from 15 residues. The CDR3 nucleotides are TGTGCCAGCAGTTACGGCCAGGGGGCGCGCACTGAAGCTTTCTTT. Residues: CASSYGQGARTEAFF.

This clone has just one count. CDR3 nucleotides: TGTGCCAGCAGCGTCCTGGGACGGAGCTACACCTTC. This sequence encodes CASSVLGRSYTF. The rearrangement joins TRBV9 to TRBJ1-2, with D possibly matching TRBD1 (5 bases). V lost 2 bases and J 9 bases, leaving 11 bases between the germline ends. CDR1 and CDR2 from the germline V gene are SGDLS and YYNGEE. The length of the CDR3 is 12 residues.

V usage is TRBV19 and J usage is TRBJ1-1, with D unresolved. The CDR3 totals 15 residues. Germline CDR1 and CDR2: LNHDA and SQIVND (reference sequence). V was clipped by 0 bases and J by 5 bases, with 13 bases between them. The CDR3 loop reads CASSIDWAMETEAFF. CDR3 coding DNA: TGTGCCAGTAGTATAGATTGGGCGATGGAGACTGAAGCTTTCTTT.

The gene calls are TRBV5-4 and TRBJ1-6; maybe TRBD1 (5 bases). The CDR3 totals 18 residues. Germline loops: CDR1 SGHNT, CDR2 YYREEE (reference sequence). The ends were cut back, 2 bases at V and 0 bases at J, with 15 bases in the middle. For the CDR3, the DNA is TGTGCCAGCAGCTTCCCTGGATTAGACAGCTCCTATAATTCACCCCTCCACTTT. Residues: CASSFPGLDSSYNSPLHF.

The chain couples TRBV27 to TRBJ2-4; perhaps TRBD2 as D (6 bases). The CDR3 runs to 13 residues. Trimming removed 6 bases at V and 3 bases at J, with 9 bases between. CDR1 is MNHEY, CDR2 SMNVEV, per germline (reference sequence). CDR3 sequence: CASSIGGKNIQYF. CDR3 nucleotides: TGTGCCAGCAGCATCGGGGGCAAAAACATTCAGTACTTC.

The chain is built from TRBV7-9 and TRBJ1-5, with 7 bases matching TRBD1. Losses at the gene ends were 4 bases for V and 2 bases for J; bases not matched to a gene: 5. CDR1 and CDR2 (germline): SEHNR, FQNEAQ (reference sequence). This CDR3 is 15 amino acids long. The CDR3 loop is CASSSDREGNQPQHF. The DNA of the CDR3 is TGTGCCAGCAGCTCCGACAGGGAAGGCAATCAGCCCCAGCATTTT.

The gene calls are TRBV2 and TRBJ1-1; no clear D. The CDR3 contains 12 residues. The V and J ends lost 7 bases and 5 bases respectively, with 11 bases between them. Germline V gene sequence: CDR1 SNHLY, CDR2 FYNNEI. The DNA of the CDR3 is TGTGCCAGCAAAAGGAGTGGGACTGAAGCTTTCTTT. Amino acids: CASKRSGTEAFF.